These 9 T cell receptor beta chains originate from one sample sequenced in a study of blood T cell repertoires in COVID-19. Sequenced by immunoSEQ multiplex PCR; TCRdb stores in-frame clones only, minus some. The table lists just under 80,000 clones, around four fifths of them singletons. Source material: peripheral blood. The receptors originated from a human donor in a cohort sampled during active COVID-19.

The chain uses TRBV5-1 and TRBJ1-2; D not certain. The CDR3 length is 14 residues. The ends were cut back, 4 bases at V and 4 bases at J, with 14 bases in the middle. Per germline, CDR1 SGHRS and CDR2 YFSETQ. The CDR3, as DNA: TGCGCCAGCAGCAACGCCGGGGTAGCCTATGGCTACACCTTC. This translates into CASSNAGVAYGYTF.

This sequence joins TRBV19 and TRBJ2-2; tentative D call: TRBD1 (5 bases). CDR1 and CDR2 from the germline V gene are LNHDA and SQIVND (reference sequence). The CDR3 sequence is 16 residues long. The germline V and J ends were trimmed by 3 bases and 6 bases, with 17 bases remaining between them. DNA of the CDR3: TGTGCCAGTAGTATCTGGTTGGGGCAGGCCTCCGGGGAGCTGTTTTTT. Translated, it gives CASSIWLGQASGELFF.

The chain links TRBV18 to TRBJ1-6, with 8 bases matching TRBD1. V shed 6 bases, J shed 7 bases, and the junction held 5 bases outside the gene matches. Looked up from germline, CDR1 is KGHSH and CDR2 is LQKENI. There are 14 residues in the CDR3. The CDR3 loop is CASSVDRANSPLHF. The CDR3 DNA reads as TGTGCCAGCTCCGTGGACAGGGCGAATTCACCCCTCCACTTT.

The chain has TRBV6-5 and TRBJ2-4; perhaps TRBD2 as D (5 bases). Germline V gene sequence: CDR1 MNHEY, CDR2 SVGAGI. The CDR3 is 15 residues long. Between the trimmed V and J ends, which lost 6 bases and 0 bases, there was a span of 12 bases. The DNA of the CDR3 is TGTGCCAGCAGAAGGGAGATAATAGCCAAAAACATTCAGTACTTC. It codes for CASRREIIAKNIQYF.

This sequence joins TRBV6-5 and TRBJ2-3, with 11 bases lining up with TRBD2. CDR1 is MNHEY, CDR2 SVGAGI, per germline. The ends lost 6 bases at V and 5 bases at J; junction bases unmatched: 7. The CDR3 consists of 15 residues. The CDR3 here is CASSMTSGIGDTQYF. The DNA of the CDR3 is TGTGCCAGCAGCATGACTAGCGGGATTGGAGATACGCAGTATTTT.

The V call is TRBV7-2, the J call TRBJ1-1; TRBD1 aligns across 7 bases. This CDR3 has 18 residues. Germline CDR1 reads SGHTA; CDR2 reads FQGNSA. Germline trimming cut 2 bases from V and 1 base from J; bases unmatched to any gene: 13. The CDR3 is CASSLRGPAGVTNTEAFF. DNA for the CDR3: TGTGCCAGCAGCTTAAGGGGGCCGGCAGGAGTCACGAACACTGAAGCTTTCTTT.

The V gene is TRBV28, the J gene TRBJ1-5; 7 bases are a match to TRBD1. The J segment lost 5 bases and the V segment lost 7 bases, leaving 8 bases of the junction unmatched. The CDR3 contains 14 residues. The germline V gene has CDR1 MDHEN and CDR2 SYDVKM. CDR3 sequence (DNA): TGTGCCAGCACCCCAGGGGGGCGGGATCAGCCCCAGCATTTT. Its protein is CASTPGGRDQPQHF. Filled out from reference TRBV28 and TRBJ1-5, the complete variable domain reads DVKVTQSSRYLVKRTGEKVFLECVQDMDHENMFWYRQDPGLGLRLIYFSYDVKMKEKGDIPEGYSVSREKKERFSLILESASTNQTSMYLCASTPGGRDQPQHFGDGTRLSIL.

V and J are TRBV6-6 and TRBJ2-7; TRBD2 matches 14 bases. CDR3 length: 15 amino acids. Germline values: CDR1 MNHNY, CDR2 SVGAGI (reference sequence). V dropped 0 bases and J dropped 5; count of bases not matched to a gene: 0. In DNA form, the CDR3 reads TGTGCCAGCAGTTACTCGGGACTAGCGGGAGACGAGCAGTACTTC. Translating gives CASSYSGLAGDEQYF.

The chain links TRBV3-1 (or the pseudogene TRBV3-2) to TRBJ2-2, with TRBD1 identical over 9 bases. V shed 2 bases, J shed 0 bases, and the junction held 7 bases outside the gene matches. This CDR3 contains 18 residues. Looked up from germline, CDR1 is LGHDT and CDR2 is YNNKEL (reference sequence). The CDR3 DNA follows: TGTGCCAGCAGCCAAACACGGACAGGGGCGGCGAACACCGGGGAGCTGTTTTTT. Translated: CASSQTRTGAANTGELFF.